The 4 T cell receptor beta chains reported below all come from one sample, sequenced in a study of shared clonotypes between healthy human individuals. The assay was immunoSEQ multiplex PCR, and TCRdb's table has in-frame clones only and misses some. The sample shows about 750,000 clones, 80% to 95% of them seen only once. CD45RO-negative cells were positively selected for CCR7, leaving out terminally differentiated effector memory CD45RA+ cells. The sample was naive CD8+ T cells sorted from blood. The receptors stem from a man aged 25-40 years in good health.

The rearrangement joins TRBV19 to TRBJ2-7; D gene uncertain. The CDR3 is made up of 15 amino acids. V was clipped by 1 base and J by 2 bases, with 12 bases between them. The germline V gene encodes CDR1 LNHDA and CDR2 SQIVND (reference sequence). The CDR3: CASSIGLGIAYEQYF. The CDR3 region has the DNA TGTGCCAGTAGTATAGGTCTGGGGATAGCCTACGAGCAGTACTTC.

This chain connects TRBV7-6 to TRBJ2-3; the D gene could be TRBD1 or TRBD2 (5 bases each). Between the trimmed V and J ends, which lost 1 base and 5 bases, there was a span of 13 bases. The V gene's germline CDR1 is SGHVS and CDR2 FNYEAQ. The CDR3 sequence is 15 residues long. The CDR3 loop reads CASSLGFGTGDTQYF. The CDR3 coding sequence is TGTGCCAGCAGCTTAGGCTTCGGGACGGGAGATACGCAGTATTTT.

The chain couples TRBV5-1 to TRBJ2-7; 7 bases fit TRBD2. Germline V gives CDR1 SGHRS, CDR2 YFSETQ. This CDR3 has 14 amino acids. V was clipped by 2 bases and J by 3 bases; unmatched bases: 5. CDR3 in amino acids: CASSFDSGYYEQYF. The CDR3 DNA reads TGCGCCAGCAGCTTCGATAGCGGGTACTACGAGCAGTACTTC.

About this clone: The sample contains more than one DNA sequence encoding this CDR3. The chain recombines TRBV27 with TRBJ2-1; D call uncertain. Between the trimmed V and J ends, which lost 5 bases and 0 bases, there was a span of 8 bases. The CDR3 is made up of 14 amino acids. The germline V gene has CDR1 MNHEY and CDR2 SMNVEV (reference sequence). CDR3 loop: CASSLPGSYNEQFF. The CDR3 coding sequence is TGTGCCAGCAGTCTCCCGGGCTCCTACAATGAGCAGTTCTTC.